One and the same sample provided the 6 T cell receptor beta chains below, sequenced in a study of T cell repertoires in breast cancer. The expanded emulsion RT-PCR method captured paired alpha and beta chains from CD8+ T cells. A second nested PCR with blocking oligonucleotides suppressed unpaired genes. TCRdb passed the emulsion pairing reads through MiXCR, listing each CDR3 protein once. The sample table includes 85 to 100 distinct CDR3 sequences. Sample: CD8+ T cells. These receptors were obtained from a pool of human donors with breast cancer or a healthy control (not recorded which).

The sample holds a few counts of this clonotype. A read error is possible here, since a much larger clone lies one base away. This chain connects TRBV6-1 to TRBJ2-3; 10 bases fit TRBD1. There are 16 residues in the CDR3. The germline V gene encodes CDR1 MNHNS and CDR2 SASEGT. With 3 bases clipped from V and 2 bases from J, the junction kept 5 bases outside the gene matches. The CDR3 sequence is CASSDSGQGYTDTQYF. As DNA, the CDR3 is TGTGCCAGCAGTGACTCGGGACAGGGGTACACAGATACGCAGTATTTT.

The CDR3, as DNA: TGTGCCAGCAGCTCCGGCCCCCGGCTCCTGAGGACTGAAGCTTTCTTT. It translates to CASSSGPRLLRTEAFF. The V call is TRBV7-2, the J call TRBJ1-1, with no clear D. V shed 4 bases and J shed 5 bases, with 20 bases lying between them. Germline V gives CDR1 SGHTA, CDR2 FQGNSA. CDR3 length: 16 amino acids. Combining the CDR3 with reference TRBV7-2 and TRBJ1-1 gives the whole variable domain GAGVSQSPSNKVTEKGKDVELRCDPISGHTALYWYRQSLGQGLEFLIYFQGNSAPDKSGLPSDRFSAERTGGSVSTLTIQRTQQEDSAVYLCASSSGPRLLRTEAFFGQGTRLTVV.

By sample fraction, this clonotype is medium-sized. V and J are TRBV6-5 and TRBJ2-2; TRBD2 matches 10 bases. V gave up 6 bases and J gave up 7 bases; unmatched junction bases: 8. Germline V lookup: CDR1 MNHEY, CDR2 SVGAGI. CDR3 length: 15 amino acids. CDR3 sequence: CASRPSGGFIGELFF. DNA of the CDR3: TGTGCCAGCAGACCTAGCGGGGGTTTTATCGGGGAGCTGTTTTTT.

This clonotype is hyperexpanded (1% or more) in the sample. The rearrangement uses TRBV6-1 and TRBJ2-1; 8 bases match TRBD2. J was trimmed by 5 bases and V by 7 bases; bases with no gene match: 7. The CDR3 is 14 amino acids. Germline V gene sequence: CDR1 MNHNS, CDR2 SASEGT. The CDR3 region has the DNA TGTGCCAGCAACGGGAGGGCCATTAACAATGAGCAGTTCTTC. Translation gives CASNGRAINNEQFF.

This clonotype has a handful of counts. An end of the junction differs from the germline gene, which may be a read error. The chain couples TRBV7-3 to TRBJ2-4; TRBD1 is a possible D gene (6 bases). The CDR3 extends over 14 amino acids. Germline loops: CDR1 SGHTA, CDR2 FQGTGA. DNA for the CDR3: TGTGCCAGCAGCTTAGGACAGAGGGCGAACACTCAGTACTTC. This gives the protein CASSLGQRANTQYF.

This clonotype is deemed medium-sized. V gene TRBV7-6 combines with J gene TRBJ2-2, with D hard to call. The CDR3 totals 12 residues. Between the trimmed V and J ends, which lost 2 bases and 7 bases, there was a span of 5 bases. Germline assignment: CDR1 SGHVS and CDR2 FNYEAQ. The CDR3 DNA is TGTGCCAGCAGCTTAAAGATCGGGGAGCTGTTTTTT. Protein: CASSLKIGELFF.